This T cell receptor (beta chain) is drawn from a study of T cell repertoires in aging, cancer and after chemotherapy. Study-level information: Some 8.1 million TCR reads were in the whole dataset.

General study findings and limits: Age-matched healthy donors had significantly more diverse, less clonal blood TCR repertoires than untreated cancer patients. Rebound thymic output was suggested by rising median generation probability during chemotherapy in each cancer cohort.

Amplification of TCR beta used genomic DNA extracted from peripheral blood. This CDR3 has 16 amino acids. V gave up 7 bases and J gave up 6 bases; unmatched junction bases: 14. Rearranged V-D-J TRB sequences were amplified with a mixed TRB-A/B primer pool. TCRdb itself ran the multiplex PCR reads through MiXCR, one entry per CDR3 protein. The data contain around 1,300 distinct CDR3 sequences, roughly 20% of them seen just once; the ten biggest clones take up less than 45%. Remarks on this clonotype: Its antigen is currently unknown.

The source is a human donor with a solid tumor. The material sequenced was blood. J is TRBJ2-2 and V is TRBV12-3 or TRBV12-4; the match to TRBD1 covers 7 bases. The CDR3 reads CASTLGQGDGSGELFF. CDR3 bases: TGTGCCAGCACCCTCGGGCAGGGGGACGGATCCGGGGAGCTGTTTTTT.